The T cell receptor (beta chain) described here comes from a study of blood T cell repertoires in COVID-19 (TCRdb year 2020). For context, the study as a whole: Samples from collaborators originated in the United States, Italy and Spain and spanned both the acute and convalescent phases of COVID-19. Deeply sampled blood TCRbeta repertoires from subjects exposed to, actively infected with, or recovered from COVID-19 were included in the dataset. A freely available public database, intended as a resource for researchers studying the immune response to SARS-CoV-2, is where the repertoires were released. A de-identified subject ID, COVID-19 status, age in years and sex were almost always included in the sample metadata. Where available, HLA class I and class II types were obtained from metadata supplied by the sample provider rather than from assay-based typing. Samples were obtained from the ongoing ImmuneRACE study (first 160 participants) and from over 1,000 subjects provided by 6 global collaborators. The material from the prospective study consisted of cDNA or gDNA derived from T cells, B-cell-depleted T cells, or PBMCs. What the work shows at the level of the full study, not this receptor alone: How much clinical and demographic metadata was included differed by source and by participant, and the metadata was provided uncurated.

TCRbeta CDR3 regions were amplified from genomic DNA using the immunoSEQ Assay, a bias-controlled multiplex PCR. Per the source publication's procedure: The number of nucleated cells in each sample was estimated from the amplification of reference gene primers within the assay. Sequence reads were collapsed and filtered to measure the absolute abundance of every unique TCRbeta CDR3 rearrangement. For each sample, productive Simpson clonality was calculated as the square root of Simpson's diversity index over productive rearrangements. This immuneACCESS table, as held by TCRdb, lists in-frame sequences with V and J called but not all clones. Of the missing ones, under half trace to an unresolved V gene in checked studies; the others have no known cause. D and trimming were read from the DNA, whereas the V and J calls and clone size are those reported in that table. The sample table lists fewer than 250,000 clones, about 92% of them with a count of one. The top ten constitute about 1.3% of the sample.

Ends trimmed: V by 5 bases, J by 2 bases; bases unmatched to a gene: 13. CDR1 and CDR2, looked up from the germline V gene (reference sequence), are MNHNY and SVGAGI. The CDR3 starts with the cysteine, ends with the phenylalanine, and has 18 residues. CDR3 DNA only is kept here, 54 bases in frame from base 1. Collaborating institutions collected whole blood in K2EDTA tubes following their own protocols. Collaborator samples were shipped for TCRbeta analysis as frozen whole blood, isolated PBMCs, or DNA extracted from either sample type. As to this clone: Its antigen is still unknown. No much larger clonotype is one base removed from it; base qualities were not supplied.

The rearrangement joined TRBV6-6 to TRBJ2-3; TRBD2 matches 10 bases in the middle. Input material: peripheral blood. The TCR sequence derives from a young man with acute or convalescent COVID-19. The CDR3 region reads CASSRGLAEALYTDTQYF. The bases read TGTGCCAGCAGTCGAGGACTAGCGGAGGCACTGTACACAGATACGCAGTATTTT.